This passage covers 10 T cell receptor beta chains from one sample sequenced in a study of shared clonotypes between healthy human individuals (dated by TCRdb to 2020 to 2022). The library was generated by the immunoSEQ multiplex PCR assay. TCRdb holds this immuneACCESS table with in-frame rearrangements only. Some clones are missing; in checked studies, unresolved V genes explain under half, and the rest has no known cause. For this sample the table gives approximately 2,300,000 clones, of which around 93% were detected only once. Jointly, the top ten make up around 0.38% of the sample. The sample was naive CD4+ T cells from PBMCs. The sample's cell subset or site label, decoded: CD45RA+ positively selected. All receptors derive from a young man in good health. Some clones in this sample may be carry-over from other donors' samples.

V is TRBV18 and J is TRBJ2-5, with D maybe TRBD2 (7 bases). The V gene's germline CDR1 is KGHSH and CDR2 LQKENI. Trimming cost V 6 bases and J 1 base, with 15 bases left between them. The CDR3 length is 15 residues. The CDR3 coding sequence is TGTGCCAGCTCCCTGCTCGGGGGGCCCCAAGAGACCCAGTACTTC. Protein sequence: CASSLLGGPQETQYF.

A single count supports this clone. The chain uses TRBV29-1 and TRBJ2-5; D remains unclear. Per germline, CDR1 SQVTM and CDR2 ANQGSEA. The CDR3 sequence is 12 residues long. V was shortened by 4 bases and J by 3 bases, with 9 bases between the two germline ends. The CDR3 DNA reads as TGCAGCGTTGTATCCGTCAAAGAGACCCAGTACTTC. It is translated as CSVVSVKETQYF.

The chain uses TRBV7-8 and TRBJ2-4, with D perhaps matching TRBD1 (5 bases). V lost 1 base and J 0 bases, leaving 10 bases between the germline ends. CDR3 size: 16 residues. Per germline, CDR1 SGHVS and CDR2 FQNEAQ. DNA for the CDR3: TGTGCCAGCAGCTTAGAAGGGGTGGGAGCCAAAAACATTCAGTACTTC. It is translated as CASSLEGVGAKNIQYF.

This chain joins TRBV2 and TRBJ1-1, with D possibly matching TRBD1 (5 bases). The CDR3 consists of 15 residues. V lost 5 bases to trimming and J lost 7 bases, with 20 bases between them. Germline V CDR1 and CDR2: SNHLY, FYNNEI. Written as DNA, the CDR3 is TGTGCCAGCAGTTCCCTCTTGGGGCCGGGGAATGAAGCTTTCTTT. Protein sequence: CASSSLLGPGNEAFF.

In the case of this clone: The sample holds other DNA sequences that translate to the same CDR3. This rearrangement joins TRBV28 to TRBJ2-7, with 9 bases matching TRBD1. V lost 6 bases, J lost 3 bases, and 9 bases stayed unmatched. Germline V gene sequence: CDR1 MDHEN, CDR2 SYDVKM. CDR3 size: 15 residues. The DNA for the CDR3 is TGTGCCAGCAGCCTGCCGGGACAGGGCCTCTACGAGCAGTACTTC. As protein: CASSLPGQGLYEQYF.

A remark on this clone: Other DNA sequences in this sample translate to the same CDR3. The chain is built from TRBV7-9 and TRBJ2-3; D remains ambiguous. The germline V gene encodes CDR1 SEHNR and CDR2 FQNEAQ (reference sequence). V lost 4 bases to trimming and J lost 3 bases, with 5 bases between them. The CDR3 consists of 12 residues. The DNA for the CDR3 is TGTGCCAGCAGCTCCTTAACAGATACGCAGTATTTT. This gives the protein CASSSLTDTQYF. Together with reference TRBV7-9 and TRBJ2-3, the CDR3 gives the full variable domain: DTGVSQNPRHKITKRGQNVTFRCDPISEHNRLYWYRQTLGQGPEFLTYFQNEAQLEKSRLLSDRFSAERPKGSFSTLEIQRTEQGDSAMYLCASSSLTDTQYFGPGTRLTVL.

The chain recombines TRBV28 with TRBJ1-5; 8 nucleotides align to TRBD1. This CDR3 is built from 12 residues. Germline lookup yields CDR1 MDHEN and CDR2 SYDVKM. V gave up 3 bases and J gave up 15 bases; unmatched junction bases: 7. The CDR3 spells CASSLGDRSPHF. The CDR3 DNA sequence: TGTGCCAGCAGTTTGGGGGACAGGTCCCCGCATTTT. Complete variable domain (other parts from reference TRBV28 and TRBJ1-5): DVKVTQSSRYLVKRTGEKVFLECVQDMDHENMFWYRQDPGLGLRLIYFSYDVKMKEKGDIPEGYSVSREKKERFSLILESASTNQTSMYLCASSLGDRSPHFGDGTRLSIL.

This chain joins TRBV4-2 and TRBJ2-1; D may match TRBD1 or TRBD2 (5 bases each). Germline V gene lookup returns CDR1 LGHNA and CDR2 YNFKEQ. Trimming took off 4 bases at V and 0 bases at J, with 13 bases between the two ends. This CDR3 comprises 16 residues. The CDR3 DNA follows: TGTGCCAGCAGCCCGCTGCCCGGGACCTCCTACAATGAGCAGTTCTTC. This gives the protein CASSPLPGTSYNEQFF.

This clone was detected only once. A much more abundant neighbour one base away suggests this may be a read error. The sample holds other DNA sequences that translate to the same CDR3. The chain recombines TRBV28 with TRBJ1-2; D is undetermined. CDR1 is MDHEN, CDR2 SYDVKM, per germline. V shed 6 bases and J shed 2 bases, with 4 bases lying between them. There are 11 residues in the CDR3. CDR3 protein: CASRLNYGYTF. CDR3 DNA: TGTGCCAGCAGATTAAACTATGGCTACACCTTC.

The gene calls are TRBV30 and TRBJ2-5; TRBD1 matches 8 bases. The last part of the DNA fits TRBJ2-7 better; the J call may be wrong. Germline lookup yields CDR1 GTSNPN and CDR2 SVGIG (reference sequence). The CDR3 has 16 residues. CDR3 nucleotide sequence: TGTGCCTGGAGTCACACGGACAGGGCGACGACCTACGAGCAGTACTTC. It translates to CAWSHTDRATTYEQYF.